The rows below give T cell receptor beta chains drawn from one sample of a study of blood T cells in healthy people across ages. TCRdb independently ran MiXCR on the 5' RACE reads; one entry per CDR3 protein. The data show 1,500,000 or so distinct CDR3 sequences, 59% seen once. Sequenced input: blood. These TCRs come from a man between 18 and 35 years old in good health. Each CDR3 is given with its conserved first and last residue. D genes are given only for firm matches. Clone size is given for some rows only: seen once, a few or many times, or a class if the clone is expanded.

CDR3 | DNA | J | size | V | D
CSANTNYGYTF | TGCAGCGCAAATACGAACTATGGCTACACCTTC | TRBJ1-2 | NA | TRBV29-1 | NA
CATGLFVGGTNEKLFF | TGTGCCACCGGGCTCTTTGTGGGCGGAACTAATGAAAAACTGTTTTTT | TRBJ1-4 | NA | TRBV27 | NA
CSVNVVGGTEQYF | TGCAGCGTCAATGTGGTCGGGGGCACCGAGCAGTACTTC | TRBJ2-7 | NA | TRBV29-1 | NA
CSARWGRETQYF | TGCAGTGCTCGGTGGGGGCGAGAGACCCAGTACTTC | TRBJ2-5 | NA | TRBV20-1 | NA
CSVEWAGHNNEQFF | TGCAGCGTTGAATGGGCGGGACATAACAATGAGCAGTTCTTC | TRBJ2-1 | few | TRBV29-1 | NA
CSAREGSLGGGAADTQYF | TGCAGTGCTAGGGAGGGGTCCCTTGGCGGGGGGGCCGCAGATACGCAGTATTTT | TRBJ2-3 | NA | TRBV20-1 | TRBD2
CASSFDRDRAYEQYF | TGTGCCAGCAGCTTCGACCGGGACAGGGCCTACGAGCAGTACTTC | TRBJ2-7 | NA | TRBV5-5 | TRBD1
CASSDSWTGYYGYTF | TGTGCCAGCAGCGATTCTTGGACAGGTTACTATGGCTACACCTTC | TRBJ1-2 | NA | TRBV25-1 | TRBD1
CASSPTNYGYTF | TGTGCCAGCAGCCCAACAAACTATGGCTACACCTTC | TRBJ1-2 | many | TRBV7-9 | NA
CASSQVVAGGRGQFF | TGCGCCAGCAGCCAAGTTGTAGCGGGGGGTCGGGGGCAGTTCTTC | TRBJ2-1 | NA | TRBV4-3 | TRBD2
CASSQAGGKNTEAFF | TGTGCCAGCAGCCAAGCAGGGGGCAAGAACACTGAAGCTTTCTTT | TRBJ1-1 | NA | TRBV4-2 | TRBD1
CASTPVGGKDYGYTF | TGTGCCAGCACCCCAGTCGGGGGGAAGGACTATGGCTACACCTTC | TRBJ1-2 | NA | TRBV6-5 | NA
CSVEEGTGDEKLFF | TGCAGCGTTGAAGAAGGGACAGGCGATGAAAAACTGTTTTTT | TRBJ1-4 | NA | TRBV29-1 | TRBD1
CATQTRQQRTDTQYF | TGTGCCACCCAAACCAGACAGCAGCGCACAGATACGCAGTATTTT | TRBJ2-3 | once | TRBV2 | NA
CASSLDPSSYEQYF | TGCGCCAGCAGCTTGGATCCATCCTCCTACGAGCAGTACTTC | TRBJ2-7 | NA | TRBV5-1 | NA
CASSQGNRFGTEAFF | TGCGCCAGCAGCCAAGGGAACAGGTTCGGGACTGAAGCTTTCTTT | TRBJ1-1 | few | TRBV4-1 | NA
CTSSAQGGVYGYTF | TGTACCAGCAGTGCCCAGGGGGGCGTCTATGGCTACACCTTC | TRBJ1-2 | NA | TRBV6-5 | TRBD1
CASSPGQGITQPQHF | TGCGCCAGCAGTCCGGGACAGGGGATTACTCAGCCCCAGCATTTT | TRBJ1-5 | NA | TRBV5-1 | TRBD1
CASSYQGAYEQYF | TGTGCCAGCAGTTACCAGGGGGCCTACGAGCAGTACTTC | TRBJ2-7 | few | TRBV27 | TRBD1
CASRPTGGLGQETQYF | TGTGCCAGCAGGCCGACAGGGGGCTTGGGGCAAGAGACCCAGTACTTC | TRBJ2-5 | NA | TRBV6-5 | TRBD1
CASSPEPGPANTGELFF | TGTGCCAGCAGCCCCGAACCGGGGCCAGCTAACACCGGGGAGCTGTTTTTT | TRBJ2-2 | NA | TRBV3-1 | NA
CASRGALPLHF | TGTGCCAGCAGGGGCGCCCTCCCCCTCCACTTT | TRBJ1-6 | NA | TRBV7-2 | NA
CSARQGAYGYTF | TGCAGTGCCAGACAGGGGGCTTACGGCTACACCTTC | TRBJ1-2 | NA | TRBV20-1 | TRBD1
CSASQGLTYEQYF | TGCAGTGCCAGTCAGGGGCTGACCTACGAGCAGTACTTC | TRBJ2-7 | NA | TRBV20-1 | NA
CASGFGGGTGLTYEQFF | TGTGCTAGTGGTTTCGGGGGGGGGACAGGGCTAACCTACGAGCAGTTCTTC | TRBJ2-1 | NA | TRBV12-5 | NA
CASSEEGMGLHF | TGTGCCAGCAGCGAAGAGGGGATGGGTCTCCACTTT | TRBJ1-6 | few | TRBV28 | NA
CASIQITAETQYF | TGTGCCAGCATCCAGATTACTGCTGAGACCCAGTACTTC | TRBJ2-5 | NA | TRBV2 | NA
CSASLSHSYNSPLHF | TGCAGTGCTAGCTTGTCACATTCTTATAATTCACCCCTCCACTTT | TRBJ1-6 | NA | TRBV20-1 | NA
CAIRTGARSYNEQFF | TGTGCCATCCGTACGGGGGCCCGCTCCTACAATGAGCAGTTCTTC | TRBJ2-1 | NA | TRBV10-3 | NA
CATSPEEYSGANVLTF | TGTGCCACCAGTCCCGAGGAATACTCTGGGGCCAACGTCCTGACTTTC | TRBJ2-6 | once | TRBV24-1 | NA
CASSPRQGLSEQYF | TGTGCCAGCAGCCCAAGACAGGGTCTGAGCGAGCAGTACTTC | TRBJ2-7 | NA | TRBV11-2 | TRBD1
CASLGRGSNEQFF | TGTGCCAGTCTAGGCCGCGGGTCGAATGAGCAGTTCTTC | TRBJ2-1 | once | TRBV12-3/TRBV12-4 | NA
CASSWGLTGVVGDRTYEQYF | TGTGCCAGCAGCTGGGGGTTAACAGGGGTTGTCGGGGACCGCACCTACGAGCAGTACTTC | TRBJ2-7 | once | TRBV5-5 | TRBD1
CASSPTAGDPSYEQYF | TGCGCCAGCAGCCCAACTGCAGGGGATCCCTCCTACGAGCAGTACTTC | TRBJ2-7 | NA | TRBV5-1 | NA
CSARVPGLAGAGELFF | TGCAGTGCTAGAGTACCGGGACTAGCGGGCGCCGGGGAGCTGTTTTTT | TRBJ2-2 | few | TRBV20-1 | TRBD2
CASSLQAPVFESNEQFF | TGTGCCAGCAGCCTCCAAGCTCCAGTATTTGAGTCCAATGAGCAGTTCTTC | TRBJ2-1 | NA | TRBV7-8 | NA
CSVGTSGKFYNEQFF | TGCAGTGTTGGGACTAGCGGGAAATTTTACAATGAGCAGTTCTTC | TRBJ2-1 | NA | TRBV20-1 | TRBD2
CASSTQGPTSTDTQYF | TGTGCCAGCAGCACCCAGGGCCCAACTAGCACAGATACGCAGTATTTT | TRBJ2-3 | NA | TRBV7-2 | NA
CSHWITGATSGANVLTF | TGCAGTCATTGGATAACAGGGGCGACCTCTGGGGCCAACGTCCTGACTTTC | TRBJ2-6 | NA | TRBV20-1 | TRBD1
CASNPRRGNEKLFF | TGTGCCAGCAACCCAAGACGGGGTAATGAAAAACTGTTTTTT | TRBJ1-4 | NA | TRBV6-1 | NA
CASSSSNLNEQFF | TGTGCCAGCAGCTCCAGTAATCTGAATGAGCAGTTCTTC | TRBJ2-1 | NA | TRBV9 | NA
CASSWDRSTDTQYF | TGTGCCAGCAGCTGGGACAGGAGCACAGATACGCAGTATTTT | TRBJ2-3 | many | TRBV7-9 | TRBD1
CASSPRTSGRGMTQYF | TGTGCCAGCAGTCCACGGACTAGCGGGAGAGGGATGACCCAGTACTTC | TRBJ2-5 | NA | TRBV12-3/TRBV12-4 | TRBD2
CASSSGQSNTGELFF | TGTGCCAGCAGCTCGGGACAGTCGAACACCGGGGAGCTGTTTTTT | TRBJ2-2 | NA | TRBV5-5 | TRBD1
CATSHPSVLHQETQYF | TGTGCCACCAGTCACCCGAGCGTTCTGCACCAAGAGACCCAGTACTTC | TRBJ2-5 | few | TRBV24-1 | NA
CASSSSGFTGELFF | TGTGCCAGCAGTTCGTCGGGATTCACCGGGGAGCTGTTTTTT | TRBJ2-2 | once | TRBV6-5 | NA
CASSLGDSDTQYF | TGTGCCAGCAGTTTGGGGGATTCAGATACGCAGTATTTT | TRBJ2-3 | few | TRBV12-3/TRBV12-4 | NA
CASSLGLEGYTF | TGTGCCAGCAGCTTGGGCCTCGAGGGCTACACCTTC | TRBJ1-2 | NA | TRBV7-9 | NA
CASSSGLGLGNEQFF | TGCGCCAGCAGCTCCGGTCTCGGGTTAGGGAATGAGCAGTTCTTC | TRBJ2-1 | NA | TRBV4-1 | NA
CATSEGASSCEQYF | TGTGCCACCAGTGAAGGGGCCAGCTCCTGCGAGCAGTACTTC | TRBJ2-7 | NA | TRBV24-1 | NA
CASSDLGSSGDTQYF | TGTGCCAGCAGCGATCTCGGGTCCTCGGGGGATACGCAGTATTTT | TRBJ2-3 | few | TRBV11-2 | NA
CASTLGRAYNEQFF | TGTGCCAGCACCTTGGGACGGGCCTACAATGAGCAGTTCTTC | TRBJ2-1 | NA | TRBV28 | NA
CASSRLSGDLLQYF | TGTGCCAGCAGTCGACTAAGCGGGGACCTACTCCAGTACTTC | TRBJ2-5 | NA | TRBV6-5 | TRBD2